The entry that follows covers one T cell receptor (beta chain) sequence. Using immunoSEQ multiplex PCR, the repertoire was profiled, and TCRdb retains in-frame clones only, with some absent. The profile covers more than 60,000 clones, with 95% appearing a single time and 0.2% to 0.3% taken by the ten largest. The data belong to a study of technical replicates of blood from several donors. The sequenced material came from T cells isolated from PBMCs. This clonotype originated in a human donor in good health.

The CDR3 region is CASSPFGTESYEQYF. The CDR3 DNA reads TGTGCCAGCAGCCCGTTCGGGACAGAGTCCTACGAGCAGTACTTC. J is TRBJ2-7 and V is TRBV4-2; the match to TRBD1 covers 7 bases. The V gene end was trimmed by 4 bases and the J gene end by 1 base; junction bases not matched to a gene: 7. Germline V CDR1 and CDR2: LGHNA, YNFKEQ. CDR3 length: 15 residues.